Listed here are 14 T cell receptor beta chains from one sample, sequenced in a study of cytomegalovirus exposure and HLA in healthy donors. PCR was performed using 60 Vbeta and 13 Jbeta primers. The assay was immunoSEQ multiplex PCR, and TCRdb's table has in-frame clones only and misses some. The profile shows some 90,000 clones, about 70% of them singletons. The material sequenced was PBMCs. All receptors derive from an older woman in good health and CMV-seropositive.

J is TRBJ2-3 and V is TRBV5-1; TRBD1 agrees at 7 bases. V was pared by 2 bases and J by 5 bases, with 5 bases of the junction left unmatched. CDR3 length equals 14 residues. Germline CDR1 reads SGHRS; CDR2 reads YFSETQ. The CDR3 bases are TGCGCCAGCAGCTTCAAGGGGGCCGGAGATACGCAGTATTTT. Protein product: CASSFKGAGDTQYF. Full variable domain (outside the CDR3, taken from reference TRBV5-1 and TRBJ2-3): KAGVTQTPRYLIKTRGQQVTLSCSPISGHRSVSWYQQTPGQGLQFLFEYFSETQRNKGNFPGRFSGRQFSNSRSEMNVSTLELGDSALYLCASSFKGAGDTQYFGPGTRLTVL.

This rearrangement joins TRBV27 to TRBJ1-1; 9 bases match TRBD1. Unmatched junction bases numbered 14, after V lost 7 bases and J lost 5 bases. The germline CDR1 and CDR2 sequences are MNHEY and SMNVEV (reference sequence). This CDR3 is built from 16 residues. The CDR3 loop is CASIPRPDRGSTEAFF. The CDR3 DNA reads as TGTGCCAGCATCCCACGCCCCGACAGGGGGTCGACTGAAGCTTTCTTT.

The rearrangement joins TRBV5-1 to TRBJ2-5, with 12 nucleotides matching TRBD2. The CDR3 spans 15 residues. V shed 4 bases, J shed 4 bases, and the junction held 5 bases outside the gene matches. The germline V gene encodes CDR1 SGHRS and CDR2 YFSETQ. The CDR3 coding sequence is TGCGCCAGCAGCAGAACTAGCGGGGGGAGAGAGACCCAGTACTTC. This encodes CASSRTSGGRETQYF.

In the case of this clone: Other nucleotide sequences in the sample specify the same CDR3. The chain's CDR3 is CASSGQGNTEAFF. DNA for the CDR3: TGTGCCAGCAGTGGACAGGGTAATACTGAAGCTTTCTTT. The chain is built from TRBV2 and TRBJ1-1; 7 positions agree with TRBD1. J lost 5 bases, V lost 4 bases, and 4 bases had no gene match. Germline CDR1 reads SNHLY; CDR2 reads FYNNEI. The CDR3 has 13 amino acids. The whole variable domain, remainder taken from reference TRBV2 and TRBJ1-1, is EPEVTQTPSHQVTQMGQEVILRCVPISNHLYFYWYRQILGQKVEFLVSFYNNEISEKSEIFDDQFSVERPDGSNFTLKIRSTKLEDSAMYFCASSGQGNTEAFFGQGTRLTVV.

The rearrangement joins TRBV10-3 to TRBJ2-7; maybe TRBD2 (5 bases). Germline CDR1 is ENHRY and CDR2 is SYGVKD. CDR3 length: 16 amino acids. Trimming cost V 4 bases and J 4 bases, with 20 bases left between them. CDR3 in DNA: TGTGCCATCAGTGTTTCCAAGCAGGAGGCGGCATACGAGCAGTACTTC. As protein: CAISVSKQEAAYEQYF.

This clone was found once. This chain connects TRBV28 to TRBJ1-1; no reliable D call. Per the germline V gene, CDR1 is MDHEN and CDR2 is SYDVKM. This CDR3 has 12 residues. The V end was cut by 3 bases, the J end by 7 bases, with 9 bases between. In DNA form, the CDR3 reads TGTGCCAGCAGTTTGATTCGGGGTGAAGCTTTCTTT. As protein: CASSLIRGEAFF.

This clone was seen only a few times. The chain recombines TRBV7-6 with TRBJ2-7; perhaps TRBD1 as D (5 bases). This CDR3 contains 14 residues. Germline CDR1 and CDR2: SGHVS and FNYEAQ. V was pared by 2 bases and J by 5 bases, with 13 bases between. The CDR3 region has the DNA TGTGCCAGCAGCTTATCTGTTTGGGGCCACGAGCAGTACTTC. Translation gives CASSLSVWGHEQYF.

This chain connects TRBV19 to TRBJ2-5; 8 nucleotides match TRBD1. The trim removed 8 bases at V and 2 bases at J, leaving 7 bases unmatched. Looked up from germline, CDR1 is LNHDA and CDR2 is SQIVND (reference sequence). The CDR3 length is 14 residues. The CDR3 here is CASSGQGRQETQYF. CDR3 nucleotide sequence: TGTGCCAGTTCCGGACAGGGTCGACAAGAGACCCAGTACTTC.

This clone was detected once. The DNA for the CDR3 is TGTGCCAGCGCTCCGGGACAGGGGAACGCCTACGAGCAGTACTTC. Amino acids: CASAPGQGNAYEQYF. This chain joins TRBV18 and TRBJ2-7; 10 bases fit TRBD1. CDR3 length equals 15 residues. The J segment lost 2 bases and the V segment lost 8 bases, leaving 9 bases of the junction unmatched. Germline-derived CDR1 and CDR2 are KGHSH and LQKENI.

The CDR3 spells CASREQGLANTGELFF. DNA of the CDR3: TGTGCCAGCAGAGAACAGGGGTTGGCGAACACCGGGGAGCTGTTTTTT. The gene calls are TRBV6-6 and TRBJ2-2, with TRBD1 matching 7 bases. Germline V gene data show CDR1 as MNHNY and CDR2 as SVGAGI (reference sequence). V lost 6 bases to trimming and J lost 0 bases; unmatched junction nucleotides: 7. This CDR3 is built from 16 residues.

V usage is TRBV19 and J usage is TRBJ1-6; D possibly corresponds to TRBD1 (5 bases). Germline V gene lookup returns CDR1 LNHDA and CDR2 SQIVND (reference sequence). CDR3 length equals 16 residues. The V end was cut by 5 bases, the J end by 7 bases, with 18 bases between. The chain's CDR3 is CASSPRRGRQNSPLHF. CDR3 DNA sequence: TGTGCCAGTAGTCCCCGGAGGGGCCGACAGAATTCACCCCTCCACTTT.

This sequence joins TRBV27 and TRBJ2-1; D not certain. CDR1 MNHEY and CDR2 SMNVEV come from the germline V gene (reference sequence). The CDR3 covers 15 residues. V was cut by 2 bases and J by 4 bases, with 12 bases left in between. CDR3 coding DNA: TGTGCCAGCAGTTTAGGCGACAATGGGTACAATGAGCAGTTCTTC. Amino acids: CASSLGDNGYNEQFF.

The sample holds a few counts of this clone. The chain has TRBV6-1 and TRBJ1-6; 7 positions match TRBD1. The CDR3 sequence is 14 residues long. Germline CDR1 reads MNHNS; CDR2 reads SASEGT. V shed 7 bases and J 9 bases; nucleotides not matched to a gene: 9. CDR3 sequence: CASNEQGNGSPLHF. CDR3 coding DNA: TGTGCCAGCAACGAACAGGGGAACGGTTCACCCCTCCACTTT.

This clone was found a few times. This rearrangement joins TRBV5-6 to TRBJ2-7; possible D gene TRBD2, 6 bases. From germline, CDR1 is SGHDT and CDR2 YYEEEE. Trimming took off 3 bases at V and 4 bases at J, with 23 bases between the two ends. The CDR3 runs to 17 residues. The CDR3 DNA reads TGTGCCAGCAGCTGGGGGTGGGGCGGGGTTGATTCGTACGAGCAGTACTTC. This translates into CASSWGWGGVDSYEQYF.